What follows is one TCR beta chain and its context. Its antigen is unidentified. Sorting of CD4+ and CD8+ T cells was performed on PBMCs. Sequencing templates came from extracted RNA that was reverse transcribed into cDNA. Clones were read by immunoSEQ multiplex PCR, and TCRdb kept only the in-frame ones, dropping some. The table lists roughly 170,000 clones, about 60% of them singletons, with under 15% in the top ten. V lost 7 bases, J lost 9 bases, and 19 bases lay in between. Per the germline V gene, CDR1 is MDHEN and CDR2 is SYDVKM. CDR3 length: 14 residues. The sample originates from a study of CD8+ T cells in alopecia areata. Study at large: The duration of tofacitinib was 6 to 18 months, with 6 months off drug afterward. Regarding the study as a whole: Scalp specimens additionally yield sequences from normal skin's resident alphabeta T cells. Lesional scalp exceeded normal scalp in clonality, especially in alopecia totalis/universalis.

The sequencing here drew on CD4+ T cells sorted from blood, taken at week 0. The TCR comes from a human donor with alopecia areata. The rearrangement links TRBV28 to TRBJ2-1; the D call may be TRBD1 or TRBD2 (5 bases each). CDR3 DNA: TGTGCCAGCAACCTAGGGACCCCCCGAAGTGAGCAGTTCTTC. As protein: CASNLGTPRSEQFF.